This TCR beta chain was recorded in a study of blood T cell repertoires in COVID-19. Germline V gene data show CDR1 as SEHNR and CDR2 as FQNEAQ (reference sequence). Unmatched junction bases numbered 6, after V lost 5 bases and J lost 4 bases. The length of the CDR3 is 15 residues. Repertoires were generated with immunoSEQ multiplex PCR, while TCRdb's copy carries only in-frame clones and drops some. The sample records approximately 130,000 clones, around four fifths being singletons. This receptor was obtained from a man between 25 and 39 years old who had recovered from COVID-19. This chain connects TRBV7-9 to TRBJ2-5; the match to TRBD1 covers 11 bases. The sample comprised PBMCs or T cells enriched from blood (not recorded which). CDR3 in amino acids: CASSPRTGGAETQYF. The CDR3 coding sequence is TGTGCCAGCAGCCCCCGGACAGGGGGCGCAGAGACCCAGTACTTC.